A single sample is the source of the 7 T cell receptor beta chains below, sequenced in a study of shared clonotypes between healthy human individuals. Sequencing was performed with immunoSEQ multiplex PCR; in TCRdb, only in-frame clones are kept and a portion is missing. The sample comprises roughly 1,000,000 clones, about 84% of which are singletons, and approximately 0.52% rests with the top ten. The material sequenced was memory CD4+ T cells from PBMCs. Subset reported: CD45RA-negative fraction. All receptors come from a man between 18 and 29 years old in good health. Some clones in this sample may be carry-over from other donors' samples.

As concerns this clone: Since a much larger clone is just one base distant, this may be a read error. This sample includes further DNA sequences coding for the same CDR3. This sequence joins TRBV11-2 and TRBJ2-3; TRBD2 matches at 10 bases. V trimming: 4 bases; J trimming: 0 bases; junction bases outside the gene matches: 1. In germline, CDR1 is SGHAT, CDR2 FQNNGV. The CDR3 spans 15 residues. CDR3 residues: CASSSTSGSTDTQYF. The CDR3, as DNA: TGTGCCAGCAGCTCGACTAGCGGGAGCACAGATACGCAGTATTTT.

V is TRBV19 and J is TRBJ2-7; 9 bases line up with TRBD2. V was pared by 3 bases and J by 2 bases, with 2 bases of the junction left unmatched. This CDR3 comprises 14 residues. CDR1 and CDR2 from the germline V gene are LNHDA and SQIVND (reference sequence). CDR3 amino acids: CASSMSSGTYEQYF. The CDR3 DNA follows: TGTGCCAGTAGTATGTCTAGCGGGACCTACGAGCAGTACTTC.

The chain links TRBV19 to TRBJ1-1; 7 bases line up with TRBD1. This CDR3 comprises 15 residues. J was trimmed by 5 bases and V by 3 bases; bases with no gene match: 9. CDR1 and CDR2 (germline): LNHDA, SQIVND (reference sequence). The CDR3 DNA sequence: TGTGCCAGTAGTATCGGAGGGGGCGTGCTGACTGAAGCTTTCTTT. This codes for CASSIGGGVLTEAFF.

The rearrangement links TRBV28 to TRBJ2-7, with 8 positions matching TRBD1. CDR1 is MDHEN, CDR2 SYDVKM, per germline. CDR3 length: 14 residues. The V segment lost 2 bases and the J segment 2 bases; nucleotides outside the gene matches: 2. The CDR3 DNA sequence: TGTGCCAGCAGTTTACGGGACAGGACCTACGAGCAGTACTTC. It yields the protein CASSLRDRTYEQYF.

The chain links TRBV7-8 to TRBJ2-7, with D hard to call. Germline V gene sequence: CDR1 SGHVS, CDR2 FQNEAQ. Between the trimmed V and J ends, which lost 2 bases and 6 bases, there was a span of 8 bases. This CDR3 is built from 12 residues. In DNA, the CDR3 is TGTGCCAGCAGCTTAAAAAAATCCGAGCAGTACTTC. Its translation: CASSLKKSEQYF.

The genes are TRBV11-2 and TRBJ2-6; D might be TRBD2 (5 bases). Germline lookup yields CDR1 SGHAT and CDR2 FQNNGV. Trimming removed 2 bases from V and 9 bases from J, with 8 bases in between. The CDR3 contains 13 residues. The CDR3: CASSLHGINVLTF. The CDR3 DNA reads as TGTGCCAGCAGCTTACACGGGATCAACGTCCTGACTTTC.

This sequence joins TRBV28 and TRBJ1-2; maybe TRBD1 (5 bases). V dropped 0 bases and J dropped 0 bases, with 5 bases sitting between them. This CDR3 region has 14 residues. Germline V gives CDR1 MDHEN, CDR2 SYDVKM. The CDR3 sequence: CASSLWGANYGYTF. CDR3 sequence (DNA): TGTGCCAGCAGTTTATGGGGGGCTAACTATGGCTACACCTTC.